This T cell receptor (beta chain) was identified in a study of beta chain features in type 1 diabetes. As concerns this clone: Antigen: not known.

Losses at the gene ends were 2 bases for V and 7 bases for J; bases not matched to a gene: 6. CDR3 length equals 14 residues. The germline CDR1 and CDR2 sequences are SGHKS and YYEKEE (reference sequence). Study conclusions and caveats: Moderate yet significant TCRB CDR3 shortening was seen in Type 1 diabetes patients in all four CD4+ subsets.

Expressed TCRB transcripts were sequenced, since all the RNA that had been isolated was reverse transcribed. Only in-frame clones appear in the TCRdb table, and some are missing; sequencing was by immunoSEQ multiplex PCR. The table has about 190,000 clones, approximately 8.1% seen once. The sequencing input was central memory CD4+ T cells from blood. The source is a woman between 40 and 55 years old with type 1 diabetes. The genes are TRBV5-5 and TRBJ1-2; TRBD1 matches at 9 bases. Here the CDR3 DNA reads TGTGCCAGCAGCTTACGGACAGGGGTTAGTGGCTACACCTTC. Its translation is CASSLRTGVSGYTF.